What follows are 5 T cell receptor beta chains derived from one specimen sequenced in a study of T cell responses to AZD1222 COVID-19 vaccine listed by TCRdb under 2021. The library was produced with the immunoSEQ multiplex PCR assay. The clones in this table, taken by TCRdb from immuneACCESS, are in-frame only. Not every clone is retained; where verified, under half of the shortfall comes from an unresolved V gene, and the cause of the rest is unknown. The sample table contains about 120,000 clones; only one count was recorded for about 90% of them. 7.5% of the sample is held by the ten biggest clonotypes. The sample's time point label, in plain terms: baseline before first vaccination. Sequenced material: peripheral blood, taken on day 0 of AZD1222 vaccination. Receptor source: an adult in good health.

The V gene is TRBV3-1 (or the pseudogene TRBV3-2), the J gene TRBJ1-2; possibly TRBD1 for D (5 bases). The V end was cut by 2 bases, the J end by 2 bases, with 21 bases between. The CDR3 runs to 18 residues. The germline V gene has CDR1 LGHDT and CDR2 YNNKEL (reference sequence). CDR3 nucleotides: TGTGCCAGCAGCCAACCCGGCAGGGTTACTTCTGGGAACTATGGCTACACCTTC. Amino acids: CASSQPGRVTSGNYGYTF.

This CDR3 is CASSLLGGAETQYF. The CDR3 DNA reads TGCGCCAGCAGCCTCCTAGGAGGAGCAGAGACCCAGTACTTC. The chain links TRBV4-1 to TRBJ2-5; D might be TRBD2 (5 bases). From germline, CDR1 is MGHRA and CDR2 YSYEKL. V lost 4 bases, J lost 4 bases, and 13 bases lay in between. CDR3 length: 14 amino acids.

This chain connects TRBV5-1 to TRBJ1-3; D not resolved. The V gene's germline CDR1 is SGHRS and CDR2 YFSETQ. The CDR3 covers 14 residues. V lost 0 bases and J lost 1, with 5 bases in between. CDR3 protein: CASSLVESGNTIYF. The CDR3 coding sequence is TGCGCCAGCAGCTTGGTGGAATCTGGAAACACCATATATTTT.

The V and J genes are TRBV7-9 and TRBJ2-5; D uncertain. Germline CDR1 is SEHNR and CDR2 is FQNEAQ (reference sequence). Trimming stripped 9 bases from V and 2 bases from J, with 10 bases between. CDR3 length: 12 amino acids. The CDR3 nucleotides are TGTGCCAGTTCCGGGCTGCAAGAGACCCAGTACTTC. Translating gives CASSGLQETQYF.

This clone appeared once. CDR3 in DNA: TGTGCCTGGAGTGCGGGGGGCCGTGGTCAGCCCCAGCATTTT. Translation gives CAWSAGGRGQPQHF. The chain joins TRBV30 to TRBJ1-5, with a tentative D call TRBD1 (6 bases). V shed 1 base and J shed 6 bases, with 13 bases lying between them. This CDR3 is built from 14 residues. Germline-derived CDR1 and CDR2 are GTSNPN and SVGIG (reference sequence).